This passage covers 15 T cell receptor beta chains from one sample sequenced in a study of T cell repertoires in cytomegalovirus infection. A single record per CDR3 protein comes from TCRdb applying MiXCR to the reads. The sample consists of just over 300,000 distinct CDR3 sequences, 15% to 20% of them appearing once. The sequenced sample was PBMCs. The receptor source for this set is a human donor in good health (CMV status not recorded). Some clones in this sample may be carry-over from other donors' samples.

The CDR3 coding sequence is TGCGCCAGCAGCCCCGCAGGGACCTGGCTGAACACTGAAGCTTTCTTT. It specifies CASSPAGTWLNTEAFF. This chain connects TRBV4-1 to TRBJ1-1; possible D gene TRBD1, 5 bases. The CDR3 contains 16 residues. The V and J ends lost 4 bases and 0 bases respectively, with 15 bases between them. CDR1 is MGHRA and CDR2 is YSYEKL in the germline V gene.

The chain joins TRBV7-8 to TRBJ1-6, with 7 bases that match TRBD1. This CDR3 is built from 16 residues. The junction had 11 bases not matched to a gene; V was cut back by 2 bases and J by 10 bases. From germline, CDR1 is SGHVS and CDR2 FQNEAQ. The CDR3 here is CASSLRAGGGVSPLHF. CDR3 DNA sequence: TGTGCCAGCAGCTTAAGGGCAGGGGGGGGAGTGTCACCCCTCCACTTT.

This clonotype was picked up a small number of times. The chain links TRBV6-1 to TRBJ2-7, with 11 bases identical to TRBD1. Germline CDR1 and CDR2: MNHNS and SASEGT. The CDR3 has 17 amino acids. Germline trimming cut 1 base from V and 6 bases from J; bases unmatched to any gene: 11. As DNA, the CDR3 is TGTGCCAGCAGTGAAGGTGGGGACAGGGGGTTTGTGCGCGAGCAGTACTTC. Amino acids: CASSEGGDRGFVREQYF.

The gene calls are TRBV12-3 or TRBV12-4 and TRBJ2-1, with TRBD2 matching 9 bases. V lost 7 bases, J lost 2 bases, and 6 bases stayed unmatched. This CDR3 has 15 amino acids. CDR3 residues: CASINSGGPYNEQFF. CDR3 nucleotides: TGTGCCAGCATTAATAGCGGGGGACCCTACAATGAGCAGTTCTTC.

This clonotype was observed at least ten times. The rearrangement links TRBV20-1 to TRBJ1-4; TRBD1 matches 7 bases. The germline V gene has CDR1 DFQATT and CDR2 SNEGSKA (reference sequence). Trimming at V came to 5 bases and at J to 8 bases, leaving 8 bases not matched to a gene. The CDR3 is 13 amino acids. In DNA form, the CDR3 reads TGCAGTGCTTTGACAGGGCCAGAGGAAAAACTGTTTTTT. It is translated as CSALTGPEEKLFF.

The sample holds a few counts of this clonotype. The rearrangement links TRBV4-2 to TRBJ2-3, with D perhaps TRBD2 (6 bases). The CDR3 covers 18 residues. With 0 bases removed from V and 0 bases from J, the gap between germline ends came to 16 bases. Germline lookup yields CDR1 LGHNA and CDR2 YNFKEQ. The CDR3 sequence is CASSQDLSTRGSTDTQYF. The CDR3 DNA follows: TGTGCCAGCAGCCAAGATCTTTCGACGCGGGGAAGCACAGATACGCAGTATTTT.

This clonotype was picked up many times. The rearrangement uses TRBV28 and TRBJ1-5, with D perhaps matching TRBD1 (5 bases). V was shortened by 3 bases and J by 0 bases, with 15 bases between the two germline ends. This CDR3 has 17 amino acids. Germline V gene sequence: CDR1 MDHEN, CDR2 SYDVKM. The CDR3 coding sequence is TGTGCCAGCAGTTTTATACCGACAGTAAATAGCAATCAGCCCCAGCATTTT. Its translation is CASSFIPTVNSNQPQHF.

This clonotype was counted a few times. This chain joins TRBV20-1 and TRBJ2-5, with TRBD2 as a possible D gene (6 bases). V was clipped by 5 bases and J by 5 bases, with 18 bases between them. This CDR3 has 14 amino acids. The germline V gene has CDR1 DFQATT and CDR2 SNEGSKA (reference sequence). CDR3 region: CSAVGSPGVETQYF. CDR3 nucleotide sequence: TGCAGTGCTGTGGGCAGCCCGGGGGTCGAGACCCAGTACTTC.

This clonotype was detected ten times or more. The rearrangement links TRBV4-3 to TRBJ1-2; the D is unclear. Trimming removed 1 base from V and 7 bases from J, with 16 bases in between. CDR1 and CDR2 (germline): LGHNA, YSLEER. CDR3 length equals 15 residues. The CDR3 DNA reads TGCGCCAGCAGCCAAGCCCAGTGGATCATGGGTGGCTACACCTTC. This encodes CASSQAQWIMGGYTF.

This chain joins TRBV4-1 and TRBJ2-3; 8 bases match TRBD2. Trimming at V came to 1 base and at J to 1 base, leaving 7 bases not matched to a gene. CDR1 is MGHRA, CDR2 YSYEKL, per germline. The CDR3 runs 17 residues. In nucleotides, the CDR3 is TGCGCCAGCAGCCAAGGCCCGTCGGGGGGGGGCACAGATACGCAGTATTTT. Protein product: CASSQGPSGGGTDTQYF.

This clonotype was observed a handful of times. The junction does not match germline at one end; this may be a read error. This chain uses TRBV7-9 with TRBJ2-1; 9 bases are shared with TRBD1. Germline V gene lookup returns CDR1 SEHNR and CDR2 FQNEAQ (reference sequence). This CDR3 region has 17 residues. The CDR3 DNA reads TGTGCCAGCAGCACGCGATGGGGACAGGGTCGCTACGATGAGCAGTTCTTC. Its protein product is CASSTRWGQGRYDEQFF.

This clonotype was picked up many times. The chain links TRBV6-6 to TRBJ2-7; D may match TRBD1 or TRBD2 (5 bases each). Germline lookup yields CDR1 MNHNY and CDR2 SVGAGI (reference sequence). V lost 10 bases, J lost 4 bases, and 20 bases lay in between. The CDR3 is made up of 14 amino acids. CDR3 DNA sequence: TGTGCCACCTTGCGGTTGAGGGGCGAGTACGAGCAGTACTTC. Residues: CATLRLRGEYEQYF.

This clonotype came up a few times. The genes are TRBV27 and TRBJ1-1; tentatively, D is TRBD1 (5 bases). Germline-derived CDR1 and CDR2 are MNHEY and SMNVEV (reference sequence). Trimming left V 7 bases short and J 0 bases short, with 9 bases between. This CDR3 contains 13 residues. The CDR3 protein is CASNQGLNTEAFF. CDR3 in DNA: TGTGCCAGCAACCAGGGTCTGAACACTGAAGCTTTCTTT.

The J gene is TRBJ2-5, the V gene TRBV3-1; 9 nucleotides align to TRBD1. V lost 6 bases and J lost 2; bases outside the gene matches: 4. In germline, CDR1 is LGHDT, CDR2 YNNKEL (reference sequence). The CDR3 is made up of 14 amino acids. The CDR3 here is CASRRGTGQETQYF. DNA for the CDR3: TGTGCCAGCAGACGCGGGACAGGGCAAGAGACCCAGTACTTC.

This chain joins TRBV20-1 and TRBJ2-5, with TRBD2 as a possible D gene (6 bases). This CDR3 contains 13 residues. The V and J ends lost 0 bases and 5 bases respectively, with 10 bases between them. Germline V gene lookup returns CDR1 DFQATT and CDR2 SNEGSKA (reference sequence). CDR3 residues: CSARDRGRETQYF. In nucleotides, the CDR3 is TGCAGTGCTAGAGATCGGGGGAGGGAGACCCAGTACTTC.